This entry is about one T cell receptor beta chain. Its antigen is still unknown. No much larger clonotype is one base removed from it; base qualities were not supplied. Each collaborating institution followed its own protocols to collect whole blood in K2EDTA tubes. For TCRbeta analysis, collaborators shipped samples as frozen whole blood, isolated PBMCs, or DNA extracted from either of those sample types. This specimen comes from a study of blood T cell repertoires in COVID-19 (dated by TCRdb to the early 2020s). In terms of the full investigation: Collaborator samples came from the United States, Italy and Spain and covered acute and convalescent phases of COVID-19. The material from the prospective study consisted of cDNA or gDNA derived from T cells, B-cell-depleted T cells, or PBMCs. Subjects who had been exposed to COVID-19, were actively infected with it, or had recovered from it provided the deeply sampled blood TCRbeta repertoires that made up the dataset. The repertoires were made available in a free public database intended to serve as a resource for research on the immune response to SARS-CoV-2. The samples were drawn from two sources: the first 160 participants of the ongoing ImmuneRACE study, and 1,254 subjects contributed by 6 global collaborators. The sample metadata nearly always contained a de-identified subject ID, COVID-19 status, age in years and sex. Where available, HLA class I and class II types were taken from metadata supplied by the sample provider and were not determined by assay-based typing.

What the work shows at the level of the full study, not this receptor alone: How much clinical and demographic metadata was included differed by source and by participant, and the metadata was provided uncurated.

TCRbeta CDR3 regions were amplified from genomic DNA by means of the immunoSEQ Assay, a bias-controlled multiplex PCR. Per the original workflow: Within the assay, amplification of reference gene primers was used to estimate how many nucleated cells each sample contained. To quantify the absolute abundance of each unique TCRbeta CDR3 rearrangement, sequence reads were collapsed and filtered. For each sample, productive Simpson clonality was calculated by taking the square root of Simpson's diversity index across productive rearrangements. TCRdb mirrors the immuneACCESS table, restricted to in-frame sequences. Some clones are absent from its copies; in checked studies, under half trace to an unresolved V gene, and the reason for the others is unknown. The DNA gave D and trimming, while V, J and clone size come from that table. The sample profile shows about 150,000 clones; 83% of them were found once. Roughly 2% of the sample rests with the top ten.

V drops 10 bases and J drops 0 bases, leaving 17 bases in between. Sequences SGHRS (CDR1) and YFSETQ (CDR2) are obtained from the germline V gene. The CDR3 numbers 14 residues from cysteine through phenylalanine. Solely the CDR3 DNA is kept, with 42 bases framed from the first base. The V and J genes are TRBV5-1 and TRBJ2-7; the D gene is perhaps TRBD2, on 7 matching bases. This TCR was recovered from a woman of 80 years or more with acute or convalescent COVID-19. The sequenced sample consisted of peripheral blood. The CDR3 is CARGEGGGSYEQYF. The bases read TGCGCCCGCGGGGAGGGGGGAGGCTCCTACGAGCAGTACTTC.